The 6 T cell receptor beta chains below were found in one sample sequenced in a study of TIL therapy for anti-PD-1-resistant metastatic lung cancer. Time point given: pre-treatment sample, taken before nivolumab and TIL therapy. Sequencing used immunoSEQ v3. Some clones are missing from TCRdb's copy, which holds only in-frame ones; the method was immunoSEQ multiplex PCR. This table has about 53,000 clones, about 73% appearing once. The starting material was blood, obtained at baseline. The receptors shown here come from a person between 25 and 79 years old with non-small cell lung cancer.

The chain joins TRBV10-1 to TRBJ2-7, with 8 bases identical to TRBD2. Germline V gene sequence: CDR1 WNHNN, CDR2 SYGVQD (reference sequence). This CDR3 has 17 residues. V lost 5 bases to trimming and J lost 3 bases; unmatched junction nucleotides: 15. CDR3 DNA sequence: TGCGCCAGCAGTCCGTATGGCGGGGGGAAGAGCAACTACGAGCAGTACTTC. It translates to CASSPYGGGKSNYEQYF.

V and J are TRBV7-6 and TRBJ1-3, with D possibly matching TRBD1 (6 bases). The CDR3 is made up of 19 amino acids. Germline CDR1 and CDR2: SGHVS and FNYEAQ. The V end was cut by 1 base, the J end by 2 bases, with 21 bases between. The CDR3 sequence is CASSLEPETGSRAGNTIYF. The CDR3 region has the DNA TGTGCCAGCAGCTTAGAACCCGAAACAGGGAGTCGGGCTGGAAACACCATATATTTT.

The chain recombines TRBV7-2 with TRBJ2-7, with 11 bases identical to TRBD2. The CDR3 is 15 amino acids. The V gene end was trimmed by 5 bases and the J gene end by 3 bases; junction bases not matched to a gene: 6. Germline-derived CDR1 and CDR2 are SGHTA and FQGNSA. CDR3 residues: CASSMTSGAFYEQYF. CDR3 DNA: TGTGCCAGCAGCATGACTAGCGGGGCTTTCTACGAGCAGTACTTC. Together with reference TRBV7-2 and TRBJ2-7, the CDR3 gives the full variable domain: GAGVSQSPSNKVTEKGKDVELRCDPISGHTALYWYRQSLGQGLEFLIYFQGNSAPDKSGLPSDRFSAERTGGSVSTLTIQRTQQEDSAVYLCASSMTSGAFYEQYFGPGTRLTVT.

The V and J genes are TRBV27 and TRBJ2-5; TRBD1 aligns across 9 bases. The germline V gene encodes CDR1 MNHEY and CDR2 SMNVEV (reference sequence). The CDR3 extends over 15 amino acids. J lost 7 bases, V lost 5 bases, and 11 bases had no gene match. The CDR3 DNA reads TGTGCCAGCAGTCCACGGACAGGGGCCGGGGGGACCCAGTACTTC. It codes for CASSPRTGAGGTQYF.

There are a few counts of this clone. The chain has TRBV30 and TRBJ1-2; D unclear. This CDR3 contains 14 residues. Germline loops: CDR1 GTSNPN, CDR2 SVGIG (reference sequence). Trimming shortened V by 2 bases and J by 2 bases, and 12 bases separated the two germline ends. The CDR3 sequence: CAWSKARLNYGYTF. CDR3 nucleotides: TGTGCCTGGAGTAAAGCGAGGTTAAACTATGGCTACACCTTC.

The rearrangement uses TRBV2 and TRBJ1-2; D gene uncertain. The ends were cut back, 3 bases at V and 8 bases at J, with 13 bases in the middle. This CDR3 has 13 amino acids. Looked up from germline, CDR1 is SNHLY and CDR2 is FYNNEI. CDR3 loop: CASSDEGMGGYTF. CDR3 nucleotide sequence: TGTGCCAGCAGTGACGAGGGTATGGGCGGCTACACCTTC.